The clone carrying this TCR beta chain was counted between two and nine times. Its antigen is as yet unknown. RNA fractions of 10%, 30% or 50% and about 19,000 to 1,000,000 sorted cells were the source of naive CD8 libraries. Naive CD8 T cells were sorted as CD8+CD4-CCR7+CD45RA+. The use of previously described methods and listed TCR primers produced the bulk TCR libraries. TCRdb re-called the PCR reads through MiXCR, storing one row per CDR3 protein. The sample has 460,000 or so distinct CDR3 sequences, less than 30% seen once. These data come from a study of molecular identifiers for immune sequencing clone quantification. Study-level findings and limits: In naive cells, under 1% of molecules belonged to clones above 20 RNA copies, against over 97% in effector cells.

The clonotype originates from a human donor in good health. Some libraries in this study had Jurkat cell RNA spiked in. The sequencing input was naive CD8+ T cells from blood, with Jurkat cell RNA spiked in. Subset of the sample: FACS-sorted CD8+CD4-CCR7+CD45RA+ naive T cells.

The CDR3 nucleotides are TGTGCCACCAGCAGATCACGTGGGTACAATGAGCAGTTCTTC. Protein product: CATSRSRGYNEQFF. The genes are TRBV15 and TRBJ2-1; D ambiguous. This CDR3 spans 14 amino acids. The germline V gene has CDR1 LNHNV and CDR2 YYDKDF (reference sequence). Trimming shortened V by 2 bases and J by 4 bases, and 9 bases separated the two germline ends.